The rows below give T cell receptor beta chains drawn from one sample of a study of cytomegalovirus exposure and HLA in healthy donors. Assay used: immunoSEQ multiplex PCR; TCRdb lists only in-frame clones, some missing. The profile shows around 140,000 clones, approximately 82% of them singletons. Sequenced sample: PBMCs. The source is a man aged 18 to 29 in good health and CMV-seropositive. CDR3s include the opening cysteine and the closing phenylalanine or tryptophan. Each record gives: D gene, V gene, clone size, J gene, CDR3 DNA, CDR3 protein. The D gene is left open where the match is weak. Rows give clone size only sometimes, using once, few, many, or a class for an expanded clone.

D: .; V: TRBV6-5; size: once; J: TRBJ2-5; DNA: TGTGCCAGCAGTTCAGGGGCGGAGACCCAGTACTTC; CDR3: CASSSGAETQYF
D: TRBD1; V: TRBV19; size: .; J: TRBJ2-7; DNA: TGTGCCACTAAAGGACAGGGGGTCTACGAGCAGTACTTC; CDR3: CATKGQGVYEQYF
D: TRBD2; V: TRBV6-5; size: .; J: TRBJ2-3; DNA: TGTGCCAGCAGTTCCTCGACTAGCTTCCTCACAGATACGCAGTATTTT; CDR3: CASSSSTSFLTDTQYF
D: .; V: TRBV28; size: .; J: TRBJ1-1; DNA: TGTGCCAGCAAGGGACACAGGAACACTGAAGCTTTCTTT; CDR3: CASKGHRNTEAFF
D: .; V: TRBV28; size: .; J: TRBJ1-5; DNA: TGTGCCAGCAGTTTGGGCAGGTCCTCCAATCAGCCCCAGCATTTT; CDR3: CASSLGRSSNQPQHF
D: TRBD1; V: TRBV7-9; size: .; J: TRBJ1-1; DNA: TGTGCCAGCAGCTCCCCGGGACAGGGGGCGGACACTGAAGCTTTCTTT; CDR3: CASSSPGQGADTEAFF
D: .; V: TRBV10-2; size: .; J: TRBJ1-5; DNA: TGCGCCAGCAGTGATCCCTCCAGCAATCAGCCCCAGCATTTT; CDR3: CASSDPSSNQPQHF
D: TRBD1; V: TRBV5-1; size: .; J: TRBJ2-7; DNA: TGCGCCAGCAGCGCCCGGGACAGGGCAGGCGAGCAGTACTTC; CDR3: CASSARDRAGEQYF
D: .; V: TRBV19; size: .; J: TRBJ2-7; DNA: TGTGCCAGTAGTTCCCCCGGCGGGAAAACCTACGAGCAGTACTTC; CDR3: CASSSPGGKTYEQYF
D: .; V: TRBV5-6; size: .; J: TRBJ2-3; DNA: TGTGCCAGCACCATTCGGGGATCGAGCACAGATACGCAGTATTTT; CDR3: CASTIRGSSTDTQYF
D: .; V: TRBV5-4; size: .; J: TRBJ2-3; DNA: TGTGCCAGCAGCGGTGGACTTCTTAGCACAGATACGCAGTATTTT; CDR3: CASSGGLLSTDTQYF
D: TRBD1; V: TRBV6-1; size: once; J: TRBJ2-3; DNA: TGTGCCAGCAGTGCAGGACAGGGACTGGGCACAGATACGCAGTATTTT; CDR3: CASSAGQGLGTDTQYF
D: .; V: TRBV5-1; size: .; J: TRBJ2-3; DNA: TGCGCCAGCAGCTGGCTTAGCACTAGCACAGATACGCAGTATTTT; CDR3: CASSWLSTSTDTQYF
D: .; V: TRBV29-1; size: .; J: TRBJ1-4; DNA: TGCAGCGCCATACAGGATAATGAAAAACTGTTTTTT; CDR3: CSAIQDNEKLFF
D: .; V: TRBV14; size: .; J: TRBJ2-7; DNA: TGTGCCAGCAGCCAACTCCCTCAGGGGCCCTACTACGAGCAGTACTTC; CDR3: CASSQLPQGPYYEQYF
D: .; V: TRBV28; size: .; J: TRBJ1-1; DNA: TGTGCCAGCAGTTTTACGAGCGAGACGAACACTGAAGCTTTCTTT; CDR3: CASSFTSETNTEAFF